The rows below give T cell receptor beta chains drawn from one sample of a study of CD8 T cells in ankylosing spondylitis. One entry per CDR3 protein results from TCRdb running MiXCR on the 5' RACE reads. The table lists more than 600,000 distinct CDR3 sequences, 15% to 20% of them singletons. The specimen sequenced was blood, either unsorted or a sorted T cell fraction (not recorded which). The receptors were gathered from a male donor with ankylosing spondylitis. Both conserved end residues are part of each CDR3. Fields, in order: D gene, V gene, J gene, clone size, CDR3 protein, CDR3 DNA. D genes are given only for firm matches. Size is stated for part of the rows, as once, few or many counts, or as a class when the clone is expanded.

D: NA; V: TRBV20-1; J: TRBJ1-4; size: many; CDR3: CSARDRGEKLFF; DNA: TGCAGTGCTAGAGATCGCGGTGAAAAACTGTTTTTT
D: NA; V: TRBV5-6; J: TRBJ1-3; size: NA; CDR3: CASSFGLRRPEGNTIYF; DNA: TGTGCCAGCAGCTTCGGGCTGCGACGTCCGGAGGGAAACACCATATATTTT
D: TRBD2; V: TRBV20-1; J: TRBJ2-3; size: NA; CDR3: CSAREGGRAGTDTQYF; DNA: TGCAGTGCTAGAGAGGGCGGGAGGGCCGGCACAGATACGCAGTATTTT
D: TRBD2; V: TRBV20-1; J: TRBJ2-1; size: few; CDR3: CSAPGLAGPNEQFF; DNA: TGCAGTGCGCCGGGACTAGCGGGGCCCAATGAGCAGTTCTTC
D: NA; V: TRBV7-2; J: TRBJ2-7; size: NA; CDR3: CASSLSYGSYEQYF; DNA: TGTGCCAGCAGCTTATCTTACGGCTCCTACGAGCAGTACTTC
D: NA; V: TRBV12-3/TRBV12-4; J: TRBJ2-7; size: many; CDR3: CASSKDRSYEQYF; DNA: TGTGCCAGCAGTAAGGACAGATCCTACGAGCAGTACTTC
D: NA; V: TRBV3-1; J: TRBJ2-2; size: few; CDR3: CASQVRERDTGELFF; DNA: TGTGCCAGCCAAGTACGAGAAAGAGACACCGGGGAGCTGTTTTTT
D: TRBD1; V: TRBV6-1; J: TRBJ1-2; size: NA; CDR3: CASRQDRVGGYTF; DNA: TGTGCCAGCAGACAGGACAGGGTCGGTGGCTACACCTTC
D: NA; V: TRBV29-1; J: TRBJ2-5; size: few; CDR3: CSAAPSEQSQETQYF; DNA: TGCAGCGCCGCCCCCTCGGAACAGTCGCAAGAGACCCAGTACTTC
D: NA; V: TRBV21-1; J: TRBJ2-3; size: few; CDR3: CASGSGTGKGTDTQYF; DNA: TGTGCCAGCGGGTCCGGGACAGGGAAAGGCACAGATACGCAGTATTTT
D: NA; V: TRBV12-3/TRBV12-4; J: TRBJ2-1; size: NA; CDR3: CASSSSPVLRRYNEQFF; DNA: TGTGCCAGCAGTTCTAGCCCTGTTTTAAGGCGTTACAATGAGCAGTTCTTC
D: TRBD1; V: TRBV2; J: TRBJ2-7; size: many; CDR3: CASSPGQGLLEQYF; DNA: TGTGCCAGCAGTCCGGGACAGGGCCTGCTCGAGCAGTACTTC
D: NA; V: TRBV20-1; J: TRBJ2-5; size: few; CDR3: CSARETSRETQYF; DNA: TGCAGTGCTAGGGAGACGTCCCGGGAGACCCAGTACTTC
D: NA; V: TRBV9; J: TRBJ2-7; size: once; CDR3: CASSPTGTTIEQYF; DNA: TGTGCCAGCAGCCCAACCGGGACCACCATCGAGCAGTACTTC
D: TRBD1; V: TRBV6-2/TRBV6-3; J: TRBJ2-7; size: NA; CDR3: CASIHRQGAYEQYF; DNA: TGTGCCAGCATCCACAGACAGGGGGCCTACGAGCAGTACTTC
D: NA; V: TRBV4-1; J: TRBJ2-3; size: NA; CDR3: CASSQDTAVDTQYF; DNA: TGCGCCAGCAGCCAGGATACAGCGGTAGATACGCAGTATTTT
D: NA; V: TRBV28; J: TRBJ2-1; size: once; CDR3: CASSLVAEHNEQFF; DNA: TGTGCCAGCAGTTTAGTAGCGGAACACAATGAGCAGTTCTTC
D: NA; V: TRBV6-2/TRBV6-3; J: TRBJ2-1; size: few; CDR3: CASSSGGFEQFF; DNA: TGTGCCAGCAGCTCCGGGGGCTTCGAGCAGTTCTTC
D: TRBD1; V: TRBV7-9; J: TRBJ1-1; size: few; CDR3: CASSLQTGSPEAFF; DNA: TGTGCCAGCAGCTTACAGACAGGGAGCCCTGAAGCTTTCTTT
D: NA; V: TRBV11-1; J: TRBJ2-3; size: few; CDR3: CASSLGRQATDTQYF; DNA: TGTGCCAGCAGCTTAGGAAGACAGGCTACAGATACGCAGTATTTT
D: TRBD1; V: TRBV5-1; J: TRBJ2-7; size: NA; CDR3: CASSFGDRTYEQYF; DNA: TGCGCCAGCAGCTTCGGGGACAGAACCTACGAGCAGTACTTC
D: TRBD1; V: TRBV5-1; J: TRBJ1-1; size: NA; CDR3: CASSPRQGAGYTEAFF; DNA: TGCGCCAGCAGCCCCAGACAGGGCGCGGGGTACACTGAAGCTTTCTTT
D: TRBD2; V: TRBV12-3/TRBV12-4; J: TRBJ2-5; size: NA; CDR3: CASRGVGGSFETQYF; DNA: TGTGCCAGCAGGGGAGTTGGCGGGAGCTTTGAGACCCAGTACTTC
D: NA; V: TRBV12-3/TRBV12-4; J: TRBJ1-5; size: few; CDR3: CASSFERDTNQPQHF; DNA: TGTGCCAGCAGTTTTGAAAGGGACACAAATCAGCCCCAGCATTTT
D: NA; V: TRBV19; J: TRBJ1-1; size: NA; CDR3: CASSHVDGRNTEAFF; DNA: TGTGCCAGTAGTCACGTTGACGGAAGGAACACTGAAGCTTTCTTT
D: TRBD2; V: TRBV6-1; J: TRBJ2-2; size: NA; CDR3: CATIAGGSTGELFF; DNA: TGTGCCACGATAGCGGGAGGAAGCACCGGGGAGCTGTTTTTT
D: NA; V: TRBV20-1; J: TRBJ2-1; size: NA; CDR3: CSAGPGRVFFNEQFF; DNA: TGCAGTGCTGGGCCGGGTAGAGTATTTTTTAATGAGCAGTTCTTC
D: TRBD1; V: TRBV7-9; J: TRBJ1-1; size: NA; CDR3: CASSFSDRGRNTEAFF; DNA: TGTGCCAGCAGCTTCTCGGACAGGGGGCGAAATACTGAAGCTTTCTTT
D: TRBD1; V: TRBV27; J: TRBJ1-2; size: NA; CDR3: CASSLLGQSNYGYTF; DNA: TGTGCCAGCAGTTTACTGGGACAGAGTAACTATGGCTACACCTTC
D: NA; V: TRBV28; J: TRBJ2-7; size: few; CDR3: CASSLAAEQYF; DNA: TGTGCCAGCAGTTTGGCTGCTGAGCAGTACTTC
D: TRBD1; V: TRBV3-1; J: TRBJ1-2; size: few; CDR3: CASRHGQGGYYGYTF; DNA: TGTGCCAGCAGACATGGACAGGGCGGTTACTATGGCTACACCTTC
D: TRBD1; V: TRBV11-2; J: TRBJ2-2; size: NA; CDR3: CASSRGDRGDGTGELFF; DNA: TGTGCCAGCAGCAGGGGGGACAGGGGTGATGGCACCGGGGAGCTGTTTTTT
D: TRBD1; V: TRBV7-6; J: TRBJ2-2; size: NA; CDR3: CASSSSRGLGGELFF; DNA: TGTGCCAGCAGCTCATCCAGGGGGCTCGGCGGGGAGCTGTTTTTT
D: NA; V: TRBV5-6; J: TRBJ1-5; size: NA; CDR3: CASSLRVLGGQPQHF; DNA: TGTGCCAGCAGTCTCCGGGTGCTTGGCGGTCAGCCCCAGCATTTT
D: NA; V: TRBV4-1; J: TRBJ1-2; size: NA; CDR3: CARGSGFSYGYTF; DNA: TGCGCCAGGGGGTCAGGGTTTTCCTATGGCTACACCTTC
D: TRBD2; V: TRBV29-1; J: TRBJ2-5; size: NA; CDR3: CSVETGTSGSGETQYF; DNA: TGCAGCGTTGAGACCGGGACTAGCGGGAGTGGGGAGACCCAGTACTTC
D: TRBD1; V: TRBV7-2; J: TRBJ2-7; size: few; CDR3: CASSRPGDRYEQYF; DNA: TGTGCCAGCAGTCGCCCAGGGGACAGGTACGAGCAGTACTTC
D: NA; V: TRBV25-1; J: TRBJ2-7; size: NA; CDR3: CASSSGTPGSYEQYF; DNA: TGTGCCAGCAGCTCCGGGACACCCGGCTCCTACGAGCAGTACTTC
D: NA; V: TRBV6-1; J: TRBJ1-5; size: NA; CDR3: CASKERRNQPQHF; DNA: TGTGCCAGCAAAGAGCGACGCAATCAGCCCCAGCATTTT